This TCR beta chain emerged from a study of blood T cell repertoires in COVID-19. Enrollment of patients from Seattle took place during active infection, with longitudinal follow-up. Some clones are missing from TCRdb's copy, which holds only in-frame ones; the method was immunoSEQ multiplex PCR. Here the sample spans some 200,000 clones, approximately 78% being singletons. The V and J ends lost 2 bases and 5 bases, in that order; junction bases with no gene match: 5. The CDR3 contains 14 residues. Looked up from germline, CDR1 is SGHKS and CDR2 is YYEKEE (reference sequence). This clone was seen more than once but under ten times.

This TCR derives from a woman between 70 and 85 years old with COVID-19, enrolled during active disease. V gene TRBV5-5 combines with J gene TRBJ2-3; 7 nucleotides line up with TRBD2. Sequencing used peripheral blood. Here the CDR3 reads CASSFYPGGDTQYF. DNA of the CDR3: TGTGCCAGCAGCTTTTACCCGGGAGGAGATACGCAGTATTTT.